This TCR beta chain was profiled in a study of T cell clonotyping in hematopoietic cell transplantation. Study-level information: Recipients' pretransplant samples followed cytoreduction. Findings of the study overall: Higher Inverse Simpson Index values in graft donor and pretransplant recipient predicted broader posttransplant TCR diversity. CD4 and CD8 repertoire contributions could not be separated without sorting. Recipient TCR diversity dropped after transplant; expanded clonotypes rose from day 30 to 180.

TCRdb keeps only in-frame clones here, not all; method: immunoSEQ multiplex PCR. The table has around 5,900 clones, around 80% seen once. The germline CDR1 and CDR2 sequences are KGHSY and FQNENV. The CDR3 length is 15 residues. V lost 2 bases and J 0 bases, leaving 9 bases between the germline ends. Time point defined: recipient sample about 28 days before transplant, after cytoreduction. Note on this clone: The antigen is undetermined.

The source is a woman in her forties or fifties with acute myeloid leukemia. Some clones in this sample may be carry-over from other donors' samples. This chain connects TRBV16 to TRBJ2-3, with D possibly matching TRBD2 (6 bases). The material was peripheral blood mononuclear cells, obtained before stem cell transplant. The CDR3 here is CASSQGRPSTDTQYF. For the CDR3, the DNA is TGTGCCAGCAGCCAAGGGAGGCCTAGCACAGATACGCAGTATTTT. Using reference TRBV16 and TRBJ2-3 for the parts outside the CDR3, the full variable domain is GEEVAQTPKHLVRGEGQKAKLYCAPIKGHSYVFWYQQVLKNEFKFLISFQNENVFDETGMPKERFSAKCLPNSPCSLEIQATKLEDSAVYFCASSQGRPSTDTQYFGPGTRLTVL.